This passage covers 17 T cell receptor beta chains from one sample sequenced in a study of long-term antiretroviral therapy in people with HIV. They ran version v3.0 of the immunoSEQ assay at survey level. TCRdb's table, derived via immunoSEQ multiplex PCR, lists solely in-frame clones and lacks some. The sample gives some 15,000 clones, around nine tenths of which show up once; 12% is in the top ten. The sequencing used unsorted PBMCs, collected 0.7 years before starting antiretroviral therapy. The source of these receptors is a man in his fifties with HIV.

V usage is TRBV29-1 and J usage is TRBJ2-3; D uncertain. This CDR3 region has 12 residues. From germline, CDR1 is SQVTM and CDR2 ANQGSEA. V lost 8 bases and J lost 1, with 10 bases in between. Written as DNA, the CDR3 is TGCAGCTCCCCGGTGGGCACAGATACGCAGTATTTT. It encodes CSSPVGTDTQYF.

This CDR3 reads CASSASRDSNTGELFF. The CDR3 bases are TGTGCCAGCAGTGCATCTCGGGACAGTAACACCGGGGAGCTGTTTTTT. This chain links TRBV2 with TRBJ2-2; TRBD1 aligns across 7 bases. Per germline, CDR1 SNHLY and CDR2 FYNNEI. CDR3 length equals 16 residues. Trimming removed 4 bases from V and 2 bases from J; junction bases left unmatched: 7. Supplemented by reference TRBV2 and TRBJ2-2, the full variable domain reads EPEVTQTPSHQVTQMGQEVILRCVPISNHLYFYWYRQILGQKVEFLVSFYNNEISEKSEIFDDQFSVERPDGSNFTLKIRSTKLEDSAMYFCASSASRDSNTGELFFGEGSRLTVL.

The V gene is TRBV14, the J gene TRBJ1-3; D is uncertain. Germline V gene lookup returns CDR1 SGHDN and CDR2 FVKESK. CDR3 size: 14 residues. V lost 2 bases and J 0 bases, leaving 5 bases between the germline ends. In nucleotides, the CDR3 is TGTGCCAGCAGCCAAATGATCTCTGGAAACACCATATATTTT. It codes for CASSQMISGNTIYF. Full variable domain (missing parts from reference TRBV14 and TRBJ1-3): EAGVTQFPSHSVIEKGQTVTLRCDPISGHDNLYWYRRVMGKEIKFLLHFVKESKQDESGMPNNRFLAERTGGTYSTLKVQPAELEDSGVYFCASSQMISGNTIYFGEGSWLTVV.

This chain links TRBV5-4 with TRBJ2-3; 9 bases fit TRBD2. This CDR3 has 15 amino acids. CDR1 is SGHNT, CDR2 YYREEE, per germline (reference sequence). V lost 4 bases, J lost 7 bases, and 10 bases stayed unmatched. In nucleotides, the CDR3 is TGTGCCAGCAGCGTCGCGGGGGGGCGAATATATACGCAGTATTTT. It codes for CASSVAGGRIYTQYF. Filled out from reference TRBV5-4 and TRBJ2-3, the complete variable domain reads ETGVTQSPTHLIKTRGQQVTLRCSSQSGHNTVSWYQQALGQGPQFIFQYYREEENGRGNFPPRFSGLQFPNYSSELNVNALELDDSALYLCASSVAGGRIYTQYFGPGTRLTVL.

This rearrangement joins TRBV6-6 to TRBJ1-3; perhaps TRBD1 as D (6 bases). V was shortened by 7 bases and J by 5 bases, with 21 bases between the two germline ends. Germline loops: CDR1 MNHNY, CDR2 SVGAGI (reference sequence). There are 16 residues in the CDR3. CDR3 protein: CASTYDSGQTRNTIYF. The CDR3 DNA reads TGTGCCAGCACCTACGATTCCGGACAGACCAGAAACACCATATATTTT.

The J gene is TRBJ2-5, the V gene TRBV5-4; TRBD2 aligns across 14 bases. The CDR3 is 15 amino acids. V dropped 10 bases and J dropped 5; count of bases not matched to a gene: 10. The germline CDR1 and CDR2 sequences are SGHNT and YYREEE (reference sequence). CDR3 region: CAATSGGVGAETQYF. The CDR3, as DNA: TGTGCCGCGACTAGCGGGGGGGTAGGAGCCGAGACCCAGTACTTC.

Relative to its sample, this clone is medium-sized (0.01 to 0.1%). The chain has TRBV11-2 and TRBJ2-7; D unresolved. The V gene lost 3 bases and the J gene lost 0 bases, with 9 bases spanning the gap. In germline, CDR1 is SGHAT, CDR2 FQNNGV. The CDR3 contains 14 residues. CDR3: CASSFTYYSYEQYF. DNA for the CDR3: TGTGCCAGCAGCTTTACCTATTACTCCTACGAGCAGTACTTC.

The V call is TRBV6-5, the J call TRBJ1-2, with D uncertain. CDR1 MNHEY and CDR2 SVGAGI come from the germline V gene. V lost 5 bases to trimming and J lost 3 bases, with 7 bases between them. This CDR3 is 12 amino acids long. The CDR3 DNA is TGTGCCAGCAGTGGCTTTGACTATGGCTACACCTTC. Its translation is CASSGFDYGYTF.

CDR3 DNA sequence: TGTGCCAGCAGCTTAACCGGACCACCAGGAGATACGCAGTATTTT. Residues: CASSLTGPPGDTQYF. J is TRBJ2-3 and V is TRBV7-6; no clear D. Germline assignment: CDR1 SGHVS and CDR2 FNYEAQ. The length of the CDR3 is 15 residues. Between the trimmed V and J ends, which lost 2 bases and 5 bases, there was a span of 14 bases.

V gene TRBV6-5 combines with J gene TRBJ1-1; the D gene is possibly TRBD1 (6 bases). The V and J ends lost 0 bases and 3 bases respectively, with 14 bases between them. Germline V lookup: CDR1 MNHEY, CDR2 SVGAGI. The CDR3 loop spans 16 amino acids. CDR3 coding DNA: TGTGCCAGCAGTTACTCGGGACACACGAGCGACACTGAAGCTTTCTTT. Translated: CASSYSGHTSDTEAFF.

V usage is TRBV13 and J usage is TRBJ2-7, with D unclear. This CDR3 contains 13 residues. Germline-derived CDR1 and CDR2 are PRHDT and FYEKMQ (reference sequence). V dropped 3 bases and J dropped 5 bases, with 11 bases sitting between them. The DNA for the CDR3 is TGTGCCAGCAGCTTCAACGCATGGGACGAGCAGTACTTC. Its protein is CASSFNAWDEQYF.

CDR3 region: CASSFPPRLWYF. CDR3 bases: TGTGCCAGCAGCTTTCCCCCACGACTTTGGTACTTC. V and J are TRBV7-9 and TRBJ2-5; the D is unclear. Germline V gives CDR1 SEHNR, CDR2 FQNEAQ (reference sequence). V lost 3 bases and J 13 bases, leaving 15 bases between the germline ends. The CDR3 extends over 12 amino acids.

The chain is built from TRBV5-6 and TRBJ2-1; 9 nucleotides match TRBD2. Losses at the gene ends were 4 bases for V and 4 bases for J; bases not matched to a gene: 6. CDR3 length equals 15 residues. Germline assignment: CDR1 SGHDT and CDR2 YYEEEE. The CDR3 nucleotides are TGTGCCAGCAGCCCCGCTAGCGGGGCTTACAATGAGCAGTTCTTC. This gives the protein CASSPASGAYNEQFF.

V is TRBV5-1 and J is TRBJ2-5; D is possibly TRBD2 (6 bases). V dropped 4 bases and J dropped 4 bases, with 20 bases sitting between them. The germline CDR1 and CDR2 sequences are SGHRS and YFSETQ. The length of the CDR3 is 16 residues. The CDR3 sequence is CASSRPFREDGETQYF. In nucleotides, the CDR3 is TGCGCCAGCAGCCGGCCTTTTAGGGAGGACGGAGAGACCCAGTACTTC.

This chain uses TRBV5-1 with TRBJ1-1; D unclear. Germline V gene data show CDR1 as SGHRS and CDR2 as YFSETQ. The CDR3 is 14 amino acids. The V and J ends lost 1 base and 1 base respectively, with 8 bases between them. The CDR3 DNA follows: TGCGCCAGCAGCTTGAGTCCGGGGAACACTGAAGCTTTCTTT. Protein: CASSLSPGNTEAFF.

V usage is TRBV18 and J usage is TRBJ1-4; D remains ambiguous. The CDR3 extends over 15 amino acids. CDR1 KGHSH and CDR2 LQKENI come from the germline V gene. V gave up 5 bases and J gave up 0 bases, with 10 bases separating them. The CDR3 reads CASSSITATNEKLFF. The CDR3 DNA reads TGTGCCAGCTCATCTATCACCGCAACTAATGAAAAACTGTTTTTT.

The chain is built from TRBV5-4 and TRBJ2-6, with no clear D. The CDR3 has 12 residues. Germline V gives CDR1 SGHNT, CDR2 YYREEE (reference sequence). Trimming stripped 5 bases from V and 2 bases from J, with 2 bases between. CDR3 in amino acids: CASRAGANVLTF. CDR3 DNA sequence: TGTGCCAGCAGGGCTGGGGCCAACGTCCTGACTTTC.